The 10 T cell receptor beta chains listed next were all sequenced from one sample in a study of tumor-infiltrating lymphocytes in primary liver carcinoma. A primer in the constant region served to generate TCR beta cDNA from about 470 ng of total RNA. TCR beta libraries came from three nested multiplex PCR rounds using slightly modified ARM-PCR. The two initial PCR rounds, ten to eleven cycles each, used TRBV1-TRBV30 forward and C-beta reverse primers. Each CDR3 protein gets one entry after TCRdb re-called the multiplex PCR reads with MiXCR. This sample has around 70,000 distinct CDR3 sequences, with nearly 70% found just once. Without any cell sorting, roughly 17-31 mg of bulk tissue yielded co-extracted RNA and DNA. Sequences were obtained from liver tumor tissue from sampling region 4. Described subset: tumor region T4, right-lateral pole. These receptors were obtained from a man between 40 and 49 years old with primary liver carcinoma and hepatitis B virus infection.

The J gene is TRBJ2-2, the V gene TRBV11-2, with 12 bases fitting TRBD2. CDR1 and CDR2 from the germline V gene are SGHAT and FQNNGV. The junction had 18 bases not matched to a gene; V was cut back by 4 bases and J by 3 bases. The CDR3 totals 21 residues. The DNA for the CDR3 is TGTGCCAGCAGCTCAGTGGCGCTAGCGGGAGGGCCCGCTGCGTACACCGGGGAGCTGTTTTTT. Translating it yields CASSSVALAGGPAAYTGELFF. Together with reference TRBV11-2 and TRBJ2-2, the CDR3 gives the full variable domain: EAGVAQSPRYKIIEKRQSVAFWCNPISGHATLYWYQQILGQGPKLLIQFQNNGVVDDSQLPKDRFSAERLKGVDSTLKIQPAKLEDSAVYLCASSSVALAGGPAAYTGELFFGEGSRLTVL.

Worth noting for this clonotype: The junction does not match germline at one end; this may be a read error. The rearrangement links TRBV11-2 to TRBJ2-3; D may match TRBD1 or TRBD2 (5 bases each). Germline V gene sequence: CDR1 SGHAT, CDR2 FQNNGV. The CDR3 spans 14 residues. The CDR3, as DNA: TGTGCCAGCGGCCGGGGCTCCCCGTCAGATACGCAGTGTTTT. Translated: CASGRGSPSDTQCF.

The table lists this clonotype with a count of one. CDR3 loop: CVNSQGERVRTDTQYF. The CDR3, as DNA: TGTGTCAACAGCCAAGGGGAGAGGGTGAGAACAGATACGCAGTATTTT. J is TRBJ2-3 and V is TRBV4-2; D may match TRBD1 or TRBD2 (5 bases each). Per the germline V gene, CDR1 is LGHNA and CDR2 is YNFKEQ. This CDR3 is 16 amino acids long.

This clonotype appeared a few times. It may be a read error: a sequence one base away is much more abundant. The chain links TRBV28 to TRBJ1-5; TRBD1 agrees at 8 bases. CDR1 MDHEN and CDR2 SYDVKM come from the germline V gene. Germline trimming cut 5 bases from V and 2 bases from J; bases unmatched to any gene: 5. The CDR3 totals 15 residues. The CDR3 sequence is CASSPLDRGNQPQHF. In nucleotides, the CDR3 is TGTGCCAGCAGTCCCCTGGACAGGGGCAATCAGCCCCAGCATTTT.

In its sample, this clonotype was seen once. V usage is TRBV6-6 and J usage is TRBJ2-7, with 10 bases identical to TRBD1. V gave up 5 bases and J gave up 0 bases; unmatched junction bases: 16. CDR3 length: 19 residues. The germline CDR1 and CDR2 sequences are MNHNY and SVGAGI (reference sequence). CDR3 protein: CASSRSDRGPVLSSYEQYF. Written as DNA, the CDR3 is TGTGCCAGCAGTCGCTCCGACAGGGGGCCCGTCTTGAGCTCCTACGAGCAGTACTTC.

This clonotype was counted between two and nine times. A read error is likely, as this CDR3 ends without the conserved phenylalanine or tryptophan. The V gene is TRBV7-9, the J gene TRBJ2-7; D is unresolved. Trimming removed 5 bases at V and 2 bases at J, with 4 bases between. This CDR3 is built from 11 residues. Germline CDR1 is SEHNR and CDR2 is FQNEAQ (reference sequence). This CDR3 reads CASSPPYEQYS. CDR3 DNA: TGTGCCAGCAGCCCACCCTACGAGCAGTACTCC.

This clonotype was observed many times. The gene calls are TRBV29-1 and TRBJ1-4; 7 bases align to TRBD1. The CDR3 sequence is 13 residues long. CDR1 and CDR2 (germline): SQVTM, ANQGSEA. The V segment lost 4 bases and the J segment 8 bases; nucleotides outside the gene matches: 7. The CDR3 reads CSVGGDSREKLFF. CDR3 sequence (DNA): TGCAGCGTTGGTGGGGACAGTCGAGAAAAACTGTTTTTT.

This clonotype was seen once. A much larger clone is a single base away; this may be a read error. The rearrangement joins TRBV7-9 to TRBJ2-7; TRBD1 agrees at 8 bases. V lost 5 bases, J lost 4 bases, and 10 bases stayed unmatched. This CDR3 comprises 15 residues. Germline V gene data show CDR1 as SEHNR and CDR2 as FQNEAQ (reference sequence). CDR3 coding DNA: TGTGCCAGCAGCGCACAGGGGGTAAAGTGGTACGAGCAGTACTTC. Residues: CASSAQGVKWYEQYF. Looking up the rest from reference TRBV7-9 and TRBJ2-7 gives the full variable domain: DTGVSQNPRHKITKRGQNVTFRCDPISEHNRLYWYRQTLGQGPEFLTYFQNEAQLEKSRLLSDRFSAERPKGSFSTLEIQRTEQGDSAMYLCASSAQGVKWYEQYFGPGTRLTVT.

The genes are TRBV6-1 and TRBJ1-5; no clear D. CDR1 and CDR2 (germline): MNHNS, SASEGT. V shed 1 base and J shed 2 bases, with 9 bases lying between them. CDR3 length: 15 residues. The chain's CDR3 is CASSEGGLGNQPQHF. CDR3 DNA: TGTGCCAGCAGTGAAGGGGGTCTAGGCAATCAGCCCCAGCATTTT.

With respect to this clonotype: Possible read error: a much larger clone is one base away. Written as DNA, the CDR3 is TGTGCCAGCAGCGAGTCAGGAGGGAACTATGGCTACAACTTC. It is translated as CASSESGGNYGYNF. The V call is TRBV7-9, the J call TRBJ1-2; no clear D. Per the germline V gene, CDR1 is SEHNR and CDR2 is FQNEAQ (reference sequence). The CDR3 consists of 14 residues.